The entry below describes one TCR beta chain. CDR1 and CDR2 from the germline V gene are SGDLS and YYNGEE. The V end was cut by 0 bases, the J end by 2 bases, with 12 bases between. This CDR3 is built from 15 residues. The entry originates in a study of blood T cell repertoires in COVID-19. Overall study: Samples of COVID-19 (acute and convalescent) were obtained from the United States, Italy and Spain. From T cells, B-cell-depleted T cells, or PBMCs came the material, which was cDNA or gDNA.

Original data processing: From reference gene primer amplification, estimates of nucleated cell counts were derived. Produced via immunoSEQ multiplex PCR; TCRdb's table is partial and in-frame only. That table gives V, J and clone size, and the DNA gave D and trimming. The sample shows tens of thousands of clones, roughly nine tenths of them seen only once. The clonotype comes from a woman aged 70 to 79 with active COVID-19. The V gene is TRBV9, the J gene TRBJ2-7; D is perhaps TRBD2 (6 bases). Sample: peripheral blood. Here the CDR3 DNA reads TGTGCCAGCAGCGTAGATGTCGGGGGTGCCTACGAGCAGTACTTC. Protein product: CASSVDVGGAYEQYF.